This TCR beta chain was retrieved from a study of T-cell memory formation after mild COVID-19. Overall study: TCR clustering was largely donor specific. Regarding the study as a whole: Clones shrinking from day 15 to 85 showed even CD4/CD8 mixes; later expanders tilted CD4+. Whether day 37 second-wave clones are SARS-CoV-2-specific was not confirmed.

The TCR alpha and TCR beta cDNA libraries, bearing sample barcodes and UMIs, were generated by 5'RACE using constant-segment primers. TCRdb itself ran the 5' RACE reads through MiXCR, one entry per CDR3 protein. The data contain about 350,000 distinct CDR3 sequences, 20% to 25% of them singletons. Germline V gives CDR1 LGHNA, CDR2 YSLEER. Between the trimmed V and J ends, which lost 1 base and 14 bases, there was a span of 19 bases. The CDR3 contains 14 residues. This clonotype showed up many times. What it recognizes is unknown. This sequence joins TRBV4-3 and TRBJ2-3; possible D gene TRBD1, 5 bases. The receptor was isolated from a man aged 18 to 30 who had mild COVID-19 (a few samples of this study predate the infection). Cell type and time point are not known. The sequenced material came from PBMCs or a T cell subset sorted from them (not recorded which). DNA of the CDR3: TGCGCCAGCAGCCAAGTAAGGGGCCCGAATTTGCGGTATTTT. Its translation is CASSQVRGPNLRYF.